A single sample is the source of the 6 T cell receptor beta chains below, sequenced in a study of blood T cell repertoires in COVID-19. The repertoire was sequenced with immunoSEQ multiplex PCR; TCRdb's copy has only in-frame clones and lacks some. The top ten hold 5.2% of the sample, which has approximately 200,000 clones, about 82% seen once. Sequencing input: peripheral blood. Receptors were obtained from a woman under 40 with acute or convalescent COVID-19.

This clone appeared a few times. The CDR3 is CASTPGQGVTDTQYF. The CDR3 coding sequence is TGTGCCAGTACCCCTGGGCAAGGGGTGACAGATACGCAGTATTTT. V gene TRBV19 combines with J gene TRBJ2-3; tentative D call: TRBD1 (5 bases). The CDR3 consists of 15 residues. Per the germline V gene, CDR1 is LNHDA and CDR2 is SQIVND (reference sequence). V was shortened by 7 bases and J by 3 bases, with 17 bases between the two germline ends.

The rearrangement joins TRBV14 to TRBJ2-1, with 11 bases fitting TRBD2. Losses at the gene ends were 6 bases for V and 2 bases for J; bases not matched to a gene: 6. The CDR3 length is 16 residues. Germline V gene data show CDR1 as SGHDN and CDR2 as FVKESK. CDR3 nucleotide sequence: TGTGCCAGCAGTCCGGGTAGCGGGAGGGCCTACAATGAGCAGTTCTTC. Residues: CASSPGSGRAYNEQFF.

This clone was seen just once. This chain uses TRBV15 with TRBJ2-3; 10 bases map to TRBD1. The J segment lost 4 bases and the V segment lost 1 base, leaving 8 bases of the junction unmatched. Per germline, CDR1 LNHNV and CDR2 YYDKDF (reference sequence). This CDR3 spans 17 amino acids. DNA of the CDR3: TGTGCCACCAGCAGAGTCGGGACAGGGGCCTCCCCAGATACGCAGTATTTT. Its protein is CATSRVGTGASPDTQYF.

This clone was observed once. V and J are TRBV5-5 and TRBJ1-2, with 7 nucleotides matching TRBD1. Germline V lookup: CDR1 SGHKS, CDR2 YYEKEE (reference sequence). This CDR3 spans 15 amino acids. Trimming cost V 0 bases and J 5 bases; bases outside gene matches: 7. CDR3 in amino acids: CASSLGAGGSYGYTF. The CDR3 DNA sequence: TGTGCCAGCAGCTTGGGAGCAGGGGGGAGTTATGGCTACACCTTC. Full variable domain (outside the CDR3, taken from reference TRBV5-5 and TRBJ1-2): DAGVTQSPTHLIKTRGQQVTLRCSPISGHKSVSWYQQVLGQGPQFIFQYYEKEERGRGNFPDRFSARQFPNYSSELNVNALLLGDSALYLCASSLGAGGSYGYTFGSGTRLTVV.

The rearrangement uses TRBV28 and TRBJ2-7; the match to TRBD2 covers 16 bases. The CDR3 covers 18 residues. CDR1 and CDR2 (germline): MDHEN, SYDVKM. The V gene end was trimmed by 3 bases and the J gene end by 1 base; junction bases not matched to a gene: 6. The DNA of the CDR3 is TGTGCCAGCAGTTTTCTGGGACTAGCGGGGGGGAAATCCTACGAGCAGTACTTC. Protein product: CASSFLGLAGGKSYEQYF.

The chain recombines TRBV6-5 with TRBJ2-2, with D maybe TRBD2 (5 bases). From germline, CDR1 is MNHEY and CDR2 SVGAGI. The V and J ends lost 4 bases and 4 bases respectively, with 13 bases between them. This CDR3 spans 15 amino acids. The CDR3: CASSWASRGTGELFF. As DNA, the CDR3 is TGTGCCAGCAGTTGGGCTAGCCGGGGCACCGGGGAGCTGTTTTTT.